This T cell receptor (beta chain) was documented in a study of blood T cell repertoires in COVID-19. Across the whole study: The United States, Italy and Spain supplied acute and convalescent COVID-19 samples. T cells, B-cell-depleted T cells, or PBMCs provided the cDNA or gDNA that served as material.

This CDR3 has 13 amino acids. With 5 bases clipped from V and 10 bases from J, the junction kept 6 bases outside the gene matches. The germline gives CDR1 MNHEY, CDR2 SMNVEV (reference sequence). As originally analysed: Estimated nucleated cell counts came from reference gene primer amplification. Sequenced by immunoSEQ multiplex PCR; TCRdb stores in-frame clones only, minus some. V, J and clone size are those of that table, while D and trimming were read from the DNA. The data contain about 270,000 clones, approximately 89% of them singletons. Sequencing was carried out using peripheral blood. The clonotype was recovered from a man aged 35-49 years with active or convalescent COVID-19. This chain connects TRBV27 to TRBJ2-1; 9 bases align to TRBD2. The CDR3 is CASSIAGVGEQFF. The CDR3 nucleotides read TGTGCCAGCAGTATAGCGGGAGTTGGAGAGCAGTTCTTC.